Reported below is one TCR beta chain. The source of the sample is a study of PD-L1 blockade in urothelial cancer. Study in general: Male patients with bladder-origin urothelial cancer numbered about nine tenths of the roughly 30.

As for time point: pretreatment peripheral blood. Per-patient samples, pretreatment and on-treatment, numbered 1 to 8. Trimming at V came to 6 bases and at J to 0 bases, leaving 17 bases not matched to a gene. Germline assignment: CDR1 SGHNT and CDR2 YENEEA. The length of the CDR3 is 19 residues. The data were produced by immunoSEQ multiplex PCR, yet TCRdb's version contains in-frame clones alone and is incomplete. Of tens of thousands of clones detected, about 89% appear once; the ten largest clones hold approximately 11%. The specimen was PBMCs, collected around atezolizumab (anti-PD-L1) treatment. The receptor was derived from a woman aged 55-70 years with urothelial cancer. The V call is TRBV11-3, the J call TRBJ1-2; 9 bases align to TRBD1. Written as DNA, the CDR3 is TGTGCCAGCAGTGCCGAAGGACAGGGGAGGTGGCTAGCTAACTATGGCTACACCTTC. Residues: CASSAEGQGRWLANYGYTF.